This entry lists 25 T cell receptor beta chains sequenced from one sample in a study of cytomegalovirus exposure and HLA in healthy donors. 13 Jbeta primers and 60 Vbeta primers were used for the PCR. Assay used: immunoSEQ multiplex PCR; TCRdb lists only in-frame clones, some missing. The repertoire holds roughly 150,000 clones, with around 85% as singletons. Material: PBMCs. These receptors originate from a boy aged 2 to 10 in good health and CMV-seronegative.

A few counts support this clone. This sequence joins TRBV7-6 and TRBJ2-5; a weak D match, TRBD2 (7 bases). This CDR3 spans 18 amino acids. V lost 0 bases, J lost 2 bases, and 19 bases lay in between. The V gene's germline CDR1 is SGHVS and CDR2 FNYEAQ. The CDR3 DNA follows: TGTGCCAGCAGCTTAGCCCACGGGGGAGGGGGGGATCAAGAGACCCAGTACTTC. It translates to CASSLAHGGGGDQETQYF.

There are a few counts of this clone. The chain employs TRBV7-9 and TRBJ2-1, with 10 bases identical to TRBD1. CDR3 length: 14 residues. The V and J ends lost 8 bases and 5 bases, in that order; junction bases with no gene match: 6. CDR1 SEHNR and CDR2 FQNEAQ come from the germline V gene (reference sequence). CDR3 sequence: CASQGDRGDNEQFF. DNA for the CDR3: TGTGCCAGCCAGGGGGACAGGGGAGACAATGAGCAGTTCTTC.

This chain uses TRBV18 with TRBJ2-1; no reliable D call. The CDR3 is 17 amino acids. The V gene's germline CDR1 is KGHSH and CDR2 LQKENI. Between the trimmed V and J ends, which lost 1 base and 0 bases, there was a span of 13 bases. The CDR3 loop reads CASSPQVHYLSYNEQFF. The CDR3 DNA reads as TGTGCCAGCTCACCACAAGTTCACTACCTCTCCTACAATGAGCAGTTCTTC.

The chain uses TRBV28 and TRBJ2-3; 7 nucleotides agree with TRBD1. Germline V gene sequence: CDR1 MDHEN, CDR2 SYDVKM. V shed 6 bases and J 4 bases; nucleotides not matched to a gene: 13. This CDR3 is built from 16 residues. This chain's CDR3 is CASRGSQGRRADTQYF. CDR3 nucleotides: TGTGCCAGCAGGGGATCACAGGGGCGGCGAGCAGATACGCAGTATTTT.

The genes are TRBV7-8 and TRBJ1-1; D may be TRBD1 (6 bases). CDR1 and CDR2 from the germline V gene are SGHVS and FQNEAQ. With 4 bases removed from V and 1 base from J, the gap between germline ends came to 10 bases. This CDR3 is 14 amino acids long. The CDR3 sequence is CASSSDRWNTEAFF. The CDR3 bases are TGTGCCAGCAGCTCGGACAGATGGAACACTGAAGCTTTCTTT.

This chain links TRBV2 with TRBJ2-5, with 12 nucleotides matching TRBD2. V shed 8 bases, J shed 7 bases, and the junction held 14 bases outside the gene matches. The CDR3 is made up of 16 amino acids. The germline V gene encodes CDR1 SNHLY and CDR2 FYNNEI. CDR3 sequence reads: CASGASGGAMRGTQYF. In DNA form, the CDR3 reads TGTGCCAGCGGAGCTAGCGGGGGGGCCATGAGGGGGACCCAGTACTTC.

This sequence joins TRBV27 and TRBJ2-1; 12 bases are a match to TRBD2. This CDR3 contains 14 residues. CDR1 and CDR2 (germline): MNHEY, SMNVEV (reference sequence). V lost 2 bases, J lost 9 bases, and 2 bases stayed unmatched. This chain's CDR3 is CASSLTSGGFEQFF. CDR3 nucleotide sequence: TGTGCCAGCAGTTTAACTAGCGGGGGGTTTGAGCAGTTCTTC.

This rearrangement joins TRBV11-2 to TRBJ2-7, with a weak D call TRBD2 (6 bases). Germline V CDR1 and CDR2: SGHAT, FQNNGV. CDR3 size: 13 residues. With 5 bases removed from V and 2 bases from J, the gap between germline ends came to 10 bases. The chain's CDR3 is CASSPRGTYEQYF. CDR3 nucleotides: TGTGCCAGCAGCCCCCGGGGGACCTACGAGCAGTACTTC.

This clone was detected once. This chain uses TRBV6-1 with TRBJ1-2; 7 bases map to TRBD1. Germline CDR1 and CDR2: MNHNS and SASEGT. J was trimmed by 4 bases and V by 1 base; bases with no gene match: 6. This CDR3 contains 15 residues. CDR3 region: CASSEGGQVSYGYTF. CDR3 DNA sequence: TGTGCCAGCAGTGAAGGTGGACAGGTCTCCTATGGCTACACCTTC.

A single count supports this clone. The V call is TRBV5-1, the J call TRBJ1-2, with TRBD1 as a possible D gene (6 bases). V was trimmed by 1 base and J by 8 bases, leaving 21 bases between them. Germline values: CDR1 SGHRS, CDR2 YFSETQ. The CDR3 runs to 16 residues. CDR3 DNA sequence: TGCGCCAGCAGCTTGACCCTTGACAGGACCTCCGGGGGCTACACCTTC. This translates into CASSLTLDRTSGGYTF. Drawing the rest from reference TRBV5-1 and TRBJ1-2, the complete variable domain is KAGVTQTPRYLIKTRGQQVTLSCSPISGHRSVSWYQQTPGQGLQFLFEYFSETQRNKGNFPGRFSGRQFSNSRSEMNVSTLELGDSALYLCASSLTLDRTSGGYTFGSGTRLTVV.

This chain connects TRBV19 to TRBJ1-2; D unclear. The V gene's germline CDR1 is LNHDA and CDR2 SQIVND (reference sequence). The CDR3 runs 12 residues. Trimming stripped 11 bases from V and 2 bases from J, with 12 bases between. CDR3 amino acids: CAGHGPNYGYTF. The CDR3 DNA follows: TGTGCCGGCCATGGGCCGAACTATGGCTACACCTTC.

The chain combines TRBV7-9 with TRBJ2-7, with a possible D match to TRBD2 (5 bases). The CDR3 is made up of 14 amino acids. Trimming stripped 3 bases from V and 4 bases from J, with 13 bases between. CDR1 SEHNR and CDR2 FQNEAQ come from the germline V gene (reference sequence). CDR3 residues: CASSLGNSGYEQYF. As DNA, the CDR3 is TGTGCCAGCAGCTTGGGGAACTCGGGGTACGAGCAGTACTTC. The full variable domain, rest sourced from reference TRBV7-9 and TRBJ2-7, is DTGVSQNPRHKITKRGQNVTFRCDPISEHNRLYWYRQTLGQGPEFLTYFQNEAQLEKSRLLSDRFSAERPKGSFSTLEIQRTEQGDSAMYLCASSLGNSGYEQYFGPGTRLTVT.

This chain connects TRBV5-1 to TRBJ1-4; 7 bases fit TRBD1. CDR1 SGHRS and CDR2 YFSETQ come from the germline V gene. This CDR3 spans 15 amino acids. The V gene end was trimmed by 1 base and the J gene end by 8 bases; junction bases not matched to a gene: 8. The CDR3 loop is CASSLRTGGREKLFF. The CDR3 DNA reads TGCGCCAGCAGCTTGAGGACAGGTGGTAGAGAAAAACTGTTTTTT.

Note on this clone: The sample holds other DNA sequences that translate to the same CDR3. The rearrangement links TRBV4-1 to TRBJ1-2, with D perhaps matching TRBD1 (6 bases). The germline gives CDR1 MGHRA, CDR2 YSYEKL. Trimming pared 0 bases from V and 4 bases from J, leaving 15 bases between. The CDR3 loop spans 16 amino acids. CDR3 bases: TGCGCCAGCAGCCAAGATCAAAGGGGGGGGTTCTATGGCTACACCTTC. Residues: CASSQDQRGGFYGYTF.

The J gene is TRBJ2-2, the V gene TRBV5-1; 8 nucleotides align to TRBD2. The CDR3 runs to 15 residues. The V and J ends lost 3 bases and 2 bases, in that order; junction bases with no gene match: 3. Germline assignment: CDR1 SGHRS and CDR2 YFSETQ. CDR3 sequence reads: CASSSREGNTGELFF. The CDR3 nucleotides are TGCGCCAGCAGCTCCCGGGAGGGAAACACCGGGGAGCTGTTTTTT. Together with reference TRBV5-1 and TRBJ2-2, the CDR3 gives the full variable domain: KAGVTQTPRYLIKTRGQQVTLSCSPISGHRSVSWYQQTPGQGLQFLFEYFSETQRNKGNFPGRFSGRQFSNSRSEMNVSTLELGDSALYLCASSSREGNTGELFFGEGSRLTVL.

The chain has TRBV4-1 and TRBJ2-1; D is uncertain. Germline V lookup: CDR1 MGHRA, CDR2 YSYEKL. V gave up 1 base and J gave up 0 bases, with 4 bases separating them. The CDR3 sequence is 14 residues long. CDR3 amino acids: CASSQGASYNEQFF. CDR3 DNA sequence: TGCGCCAGCAGCCAAGGGGCCTCCTACAATGAGCAGTTCTTC.

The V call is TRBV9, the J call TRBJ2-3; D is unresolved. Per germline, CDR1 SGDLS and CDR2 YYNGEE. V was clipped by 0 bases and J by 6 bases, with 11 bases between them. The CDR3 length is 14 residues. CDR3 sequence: CASSVGNSKDTQYF. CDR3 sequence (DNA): TGTGCCAGCAGCGTAGGTAATAGCAAGGATACGCAGTATTTT.

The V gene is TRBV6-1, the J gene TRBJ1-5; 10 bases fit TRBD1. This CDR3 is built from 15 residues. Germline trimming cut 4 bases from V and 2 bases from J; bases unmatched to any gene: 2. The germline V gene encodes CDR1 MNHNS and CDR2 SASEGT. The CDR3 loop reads CASSAGTGGNQPQHF. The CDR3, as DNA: TGTGCCAGCAGTGCAGGGACAGGGGGCAATCAGCCCCAGCATTTT.

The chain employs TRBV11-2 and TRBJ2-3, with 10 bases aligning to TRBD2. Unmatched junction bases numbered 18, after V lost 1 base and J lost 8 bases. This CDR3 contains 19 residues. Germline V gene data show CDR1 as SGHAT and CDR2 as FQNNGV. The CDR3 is CASSLGPRILAGVGGTQYF. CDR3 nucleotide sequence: TGTGCCAGCAGCTTAGGGCCCAGAATCCTAGCGGGAGTAGGTGGTACGCAGTATTTT.

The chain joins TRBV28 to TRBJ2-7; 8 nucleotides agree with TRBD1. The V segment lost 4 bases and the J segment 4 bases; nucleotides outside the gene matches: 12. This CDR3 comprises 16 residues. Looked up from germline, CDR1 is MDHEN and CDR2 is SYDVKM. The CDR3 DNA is TGTGCCAGCAGTTCGGAGGACAGGGTTCTCTTATACGAGCAGTACTTC. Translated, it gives CASSSEDRVLLYEQYF. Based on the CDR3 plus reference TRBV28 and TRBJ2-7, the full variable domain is DVKVTQSSRYLVKRTGEKVFLECVQDMDHENMFWYRQDPGLGLRLIYFSYDVKMKEKGDIPEGYSVSREKKERFSLILESASTNQTSMYLCASSSEDRVLLYEQYFGPGTRLTVT.

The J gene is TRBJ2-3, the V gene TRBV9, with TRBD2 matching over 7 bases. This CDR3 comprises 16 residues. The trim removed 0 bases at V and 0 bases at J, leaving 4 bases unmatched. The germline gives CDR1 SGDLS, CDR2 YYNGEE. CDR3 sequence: CASSVGSSGSTDTQYF. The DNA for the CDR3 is TGTGCCAGCAGCGTAGGGAGTAGCGGGAGCACAGATACGCAGTATTTT.

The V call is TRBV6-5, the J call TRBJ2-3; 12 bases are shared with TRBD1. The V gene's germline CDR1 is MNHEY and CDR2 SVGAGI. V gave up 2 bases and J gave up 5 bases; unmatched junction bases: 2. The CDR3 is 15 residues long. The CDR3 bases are TGTGCCAGCAGTTACGGGACAGGGGGCTTAGATACGCAGTATTTT. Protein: CASSYGTGGLDTQYF.

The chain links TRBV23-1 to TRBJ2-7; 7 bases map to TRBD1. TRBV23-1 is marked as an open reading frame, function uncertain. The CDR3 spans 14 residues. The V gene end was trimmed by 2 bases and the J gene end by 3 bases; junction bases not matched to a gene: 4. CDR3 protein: CASSQKGANYEQYF. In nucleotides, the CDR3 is TGCGCCAGCAGTCAAAAGGGGGCAAACTACGAGCAGTACTTC.

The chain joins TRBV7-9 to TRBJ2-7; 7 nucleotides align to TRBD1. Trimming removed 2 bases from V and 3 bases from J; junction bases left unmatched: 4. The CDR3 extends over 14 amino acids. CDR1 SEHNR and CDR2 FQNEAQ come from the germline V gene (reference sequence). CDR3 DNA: TGTGCCAGCAGCTTAACAGCAGGGGGCTACGAGCAGTACTTC. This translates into CASSLTAGGYEQYF.

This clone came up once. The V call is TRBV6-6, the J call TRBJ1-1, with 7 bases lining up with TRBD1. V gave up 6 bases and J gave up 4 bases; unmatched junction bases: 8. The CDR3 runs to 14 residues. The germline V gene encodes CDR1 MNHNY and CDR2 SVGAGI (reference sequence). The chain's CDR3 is CASSPDRWGTEAFF. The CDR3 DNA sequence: TGTGCCAGCAGCCCGGACAGGTGGGGCACTGAAGCTTTCTTT.